What follows are 25 T cell receptor beta chains derived from one specimen sequenced in a study of glioma-infiltrating T cells. Using RNA template, CDR3s of TCR alpha and beta were amplified with iRepertoire arm-PCR. TCRdb re-derived calls from the multiplex PCR reads in MiXCR, one entry per CDR3 protein. This sample yields fewer than 500,000 distinct CDR3 sequences, of which roughly 41% are seen a single time; 12% belongs to the top ten. Sequencing was carried out using glioma tissue, nonneoplastic brain tissue, or PBMCs (not recorded which). All receptors come from a human donor with low-grade glioma or glioblastoma, undergoing nonglioma brain surgery, or in good health (not recorded which).

The chain uses TRBV6-1 and TRBJ2-7; D gene unclear. CDR3 size: 15 residues. The germline V gene has CDR1 MNHNS and CDR2 SASEGT. V lost 7 bases to trimming and J lost 0 bases, with 16 bases between them. CDR3 amino acids: CASIYNSWSSYEQYF. The DNA of the CDR3 is TGTGCCAGCATCTATAATAGCTGGAGCTCCTACGAGCAGTACTTC.

Many counts were recorded for this clonotype. The V call is TRBV6-2 or TRBV6-3, the J call TRBJ2-1; D gene ambiguous. V lost 6 bases to trimming and J lost 9 bases, with 15 bases between them. CDR1 and CDR2 from the germline V gene are MNHEY and SVGEGT. This CDR3 contains 13 residues. CDR3 in amino acids: CASSVGPLGEQFF. In nucleotides, the CDR3 is TGTGCCAGCAGCGTGGGTCCCCTCGGTGAGCAGTTCTTC.

The rearrangement uses TRBV6-2 or TRBV6-3 and TRBJ2-2; the D gene is possibly TRBD1 (6 bases). This CDR3 contains 15 residues. Germline V gene sequence: CDR1 MNHEY, CDR2 SVGEGT. V lost 7 bases, J lost 1 base, and 13 bases lay in between. In DNA form, the CDR3 reads TGTGCCAGCAAACTACAGGGATTGAACACCGGGGAGCTGTTTTTT. Translation: CASKLQGLNTGELFF.

The chain carries TRBV6-2 or TRBV6-3 and TRBJ2-3, with 11 bases lining up with TRBD2. Germline CDR1 MNHEY, CDR2 SVGEGT. Trimming removed 5 bases from V and 2 bases from J; junction bases left unmatched: 12. CDR3 size: 18 residues. The CDR3 here is CASSHPGLAVIVTDTQYF. CDR3 sequence (DNA): TGTGCCAGCAGTCACCCGGGACTAGCGGTCATAGTCACAGATACGCAGTATTTT.

There are many counts of this clonotype. This chain links TRBV10-3 with TRBJ2-7; possibly TRBD2 for D (6 bases). The CDR3 is 13 amino acids. Trimming removed 8 bases at V and 1 base at J, with 12 bases between. Germline values: CDR1 ENHRY, CDR2 SYGVKD. CDR3: CAIGGTSSYEQYF. In DNA form, the CDR3 reads TGTGCCATCGGGGGGACTTCTTCCTACGAGCAGTACTTC.

V usage is TRBV7-2 and J usage is TRBJ1-1; unclear D gene. The germline V gene has CDR1 SGHTA and CDR2 FQGNSA. This CDR3 has 14 amino acids. Trimming removed 2 bases at V and 0 bases at J, with 7 bases between. CDR3 nucleotides: TGTGCCAGCAGCTTATACAGCATGAACACTGAAGCTTTCTTT. Amino acids: CASSLYSMNTEAFF. Looking up the rest from reference TRBV7-2 and TRBJ1-1 gives the full variable domain: GAGVSQSPSNKVTEKGKDVELRCDPISGHTALYWYRQSLGQGLEFLIYFQGNSAPDKSGLPSDRFSAERTGGSVSTLTIQRTQQEDSAVYLCASSLYSMNTEAFFGQGTRLTVV.

At least ten counts were recorded for this clonotype. This rearrangement joins TRBV6-1 to TRBJ1-1; the D gene is possibly TRBD1 (6 bases). The CDR3 length is 15 residues. V was cut by 2 bases and J by 3 bases, with 13 bases left in between. Germline-derived CDR1 and CDR2 are MNHNS and SASEGT. The CDR3 nucleotides are TGTGCCAGCAGTGAAAGAGGGGGGGAGGACACTGAAGCTTTCTTT. The encoded protein is CASSERGGEDTEAFF.

The chain uses TRBV15 and TRBJ1-1; D not certain. V was shortened by 8 bases and J by 0 bases, with 7 bases between the two germline ends. This CDR3 spans 12 amino acids. CDR1 and CDR2 (germline): LNHNV, YYDKDF (reference sequence). In nucleotides, the CDR3 is TGTGCCACCTCGCTCTTGAACACTGAAGCTTTCTTT. This gives the protein CATSLLNTEAFF. Full variable domain (missing parts from reference TRBV15 and TRBJ1-1): DAMVIQNPRYQVTQFGKPVTLSCSQTLNHNVMYWYQQKSSQAPKLLFHYYDKDFNNEADTPDNFQSRRPNTSFCFLDIRSPGLGDTAMYLCATSLLNTEAFFGQGTRLTVV.

This clonotype was observed a few times. The chain uses TRBV27 and TRBJ1-1; possible D gene TRBD1, 6 bases. The CDR3 totals 15 residues. Germline V gene sequence: CDR1 MNHEY, CDR2 SMNVEV (reference sequence). Trimming took off 8 bases at V and 0 bases at J, with 16 bases between the two ends. The CDR3 region is CASGGQGSLNTEAFF. DNA of the CDR3: TGTGCCAGCGGGGGCCAGGGGTCGCTGAACACTGAAGCTTTCTTT.

On this clonotype itself: The CDR3 does not end in the conserved phenylalanine or tryptophan, so this is likely a read error. V is TRBV7-2 and J is TRBJ2-7, with 7 nucleotides matching TRBD1. This CDR3 region has 13 residues. Germline lookup yields CDR1 SGHTA and CDR2 FQGNSA. J was trimmed by 3 bases and V by 5 bases; bases with no gene match: 4. CDR3 amino acids: CASSVRGSYEQYS. The CDR3 DNA reads as TGTGCCAGCAGCGTCAGGGGGAGCTACGAGCAGTACTCC.

This clonotype was detected a few times. V and J are TRBV7-2 and TRBJ2-1; no definite D call. The V end was cut by 2 bases, the J end by 8 bases, with 7 bases between. Germline loops: CDR1 SGHTA, CDR2 FQGNSA. The CDR3 has 12 residues. This CDR3 reads CASSLNSYEQFF. The CDR3 DNA follows: TGTGCCAGCAGCTTAAACAGCTATGAGCAGTTCTTC.

The chain is built from TRBV20-1 and TRBJ2-3; D gene unclear. The ends were cut back, 3 bases at V and 0 bases at J, with 7 bases in the middle. CDR1 is DFQATT and CDR2 is SNEGSKA in the germline V gene (reference sequence). CDR3 length: 13 residues. CDR3 residues: CSASGKSTDTQYF. CDR3 in DNA: TGCAGTGCTAGCGGAAAGAGCACAGATACGCAGTATTTT.

The chain carries TRBV28 and TRBJ2-7; no clear D. Germline loops: CDR1 MDHEN, CDR2 SYDVKM. The length of the CDR3 is 15 residues. Trimming took off 7 bases at V and 3 bases at J, with 19 bases between the two ends. The CDR3 reads CASKGPARTNYEQYF. In DNA form, the CDR3 reads TGTGCCAGCAAGGGTCCAGCGAGAACAAACTACGAGCAGTACTTC.

Details on this clonotype: This clone may be a read error of a much larger clone one base away. This rearrangement joins TRBV28 to TRBJ1-2; D gene unclear. Germline CDR1 and CDR2: MDHEN and SYDVKM. This CDR3 comprises 11 residues. V lost 10 bases, J lost 6 bases, and 12 bases lay in between. The CDR3 sequence: CANSGKHGYTF. The CDR3 DNA is TGTGCCAACTCAGGCAAGCATGGCTACACCTTC.

This clonotype was counted only a few times. V gene TRBV7-2 combines with J gene TRBJ1-1; D remains unclear. Germline V lookup: CDR1 SGHTA, CDR2 FQGNSA. The CDR3 is 14 residues long. The V and J ends lost 6 bases and 7 bases respectively, with 18 bases between them. The CDR3 spells CASSPIYYQNEAFF. For the CDR3, the DNA is TGTGCCAGCAGTCCAATATACTACCAAAATGAAGCTTTCTTT.

This chain uses TRBV20-1 with TRBJ1-5; possible D gene TRBD1, 6 bases. CDR3 length equals 15 residues. Germline CDR1 is DFQATT and CDR2 is SNEGSKA (reference sequence). V lost 3 bases and J lost 0, with 12 bases in between. CDR3 nucleotides: TGCAGTGCTAGTGTCTCAGGGGATAGCAATCAGCCCCAGCATTTT. It translates to CSASVSGDSNQPQHF.

A note on this clonotype: Since the CDR3 does not end with the conserved phenylalanine or tryptophan, this likely comes from a read error. The chain employs TRBV4-2 and TRBJ2-1, with 8 bases identical to TRBD2. The CDR3 loop spans 16 amino acids. Germline lookup yields CDR1 LGHNA and CDR2 YNFKEQ. Unmatched junction bases numbered 3, after V lost 2 bases and J lost 0 bases. CDR3 in amino acids: CASSQTSGGSYNEQFS. The CDR3 DNA is TGTGCCAGCAGCCAAACTAGCGGAGGCTCCTACAATGAGCAGTTCTCC.

The chain carries TRBV28 and TRBJ2-1; D remains ambiguous. Germline V gene data show CDR1 as MDHEN and CDR2 as SYDVKM. The CDR3 covers 17 residues. The germline V and J ends were trimmed by 3 bases and 1 base, with 16 bases remaining between them. CDR3 DNA sequence: TGTGCCAGCAGTTTTCCCCTCATGCTAAGATCCTACAATGAGCAGTTCTTC. Translation gives CASSFPLMLRSYNEQFF.

This clonotype was counted only a few times. The J gene is TRBJ2-1, the V gene TRBV25-1; D remains ambiguous. Germline V gives CDR1 MGHDK, CDR2 SYGVNS. The CDR3 consists of 13 residues. V lost 3 bases, J lost 6 bases, and 9 bases lay in between. CDR3 DNA: TGTGCCAGCAGTGACCCCCCCGGCAATGAGCAGTTCTTC. It encodes CASSDPPGNEQFF.

The chain has TRBV28 and TRBJ2-3; the D is unclear. The germline V gene has CDR1 MDHEN and CDR2 SYDVKM. Trimming pared 6 bases from V and 4 bases from J, leaving 23 bases between. CDR3 length: 17 residues. The CDR3 here is CASRPPPGARTADTQYF. As DNA, the CDR3 is TGTGCCAGCAGACCTCCTCCTGGAGCGAGAACAGCAGATACGCAGTATTTT.

A few counts support this clonotype. This chain links TRBV7-6 with TRBJ2-3; possibly TRBD2 for D (6 bases). Trimming stripped 5 bases from V and 0 bases from J, with 18 bases between. CDR1 and CDR2 from the germline V gene are SGHVS and FNYEAQ. The CDR3 runs to 17 residues. CDR3 residues: CASSNRRDGTSTDTQYF. As DNA, the CDR3 is TGTGCCAGCAGCAATAGACGGGACGGGACTAGCACAGATACGCAGTATTTT.

This clonotype appeared a single time. This clone may be a read error of a much larger clone one base away. The chain has TRBV6-5 and TRBJ1-1; the match to TRBD1 covers 8 bases. The CDR3 loop spans 14 amino acids. The V gene's germline CDR1 is MNHEY and CDR2 SVGAGI. The CDR3 coding sequence is TGTGCCAGCAGTTATCACAGGGGGGTGACTGAAGCTCTCTTT. Translated, it gives CASSYHRGVTEALF.

Concerning this clonotype: Sequence at one end of the junction differs from germline and may be a read error. The rearrangement links TRBV20-1 to TRBJ1-1; 8 bases are a match to TRBD1. From germline, CDR1 is DFQATT and CDR2 SNEGSKA (reference sequence). This CDR3 is 13 amino acids long. CDR3 DNA sequence: TGCAGTGCAGACAGGGGAACGAACACTGAAGCTTTATTT. Amino acids: CSADRGTNTEALF.

With regard to this clonotype: This may be a read error: a much more frequent sequence differs by one nucleotide. The chain combines TRBV28 with TRBJ1-5, with D unresolved. Germline values: CDR1 MDHEN, CDR2 SYDVKM. The V end was cut by 1 base, the J end by 0 bases, with 10 bases between. The CDR3 length is 16 residues. The chain's CDR3 is CASSLYAAYSNQPQHF. The DNA for the CDR3 is TGTGCCAGCAGTTTATACGCGGCCTATAGCAATCAGCCCCAGCATTTT.

With respect to this clonotype: The junction does not match germline at one end; this may be a read error. The genes are TRBV20-1 and TRBJ2-2; TRBD1 matches 7 bases. CDR3 length: 16 residues. Germline assignment: CDR1 DFQATT and CDR2 SNEGSKA (reference sequence). The CDR3 spells CSARDRRRGNTGVLFF. Here the CDR3 DNA reads TGCAGTGCTAGAGATCGGCGCAGGGGGAACACCGGGGTGCTGTTTTTT.